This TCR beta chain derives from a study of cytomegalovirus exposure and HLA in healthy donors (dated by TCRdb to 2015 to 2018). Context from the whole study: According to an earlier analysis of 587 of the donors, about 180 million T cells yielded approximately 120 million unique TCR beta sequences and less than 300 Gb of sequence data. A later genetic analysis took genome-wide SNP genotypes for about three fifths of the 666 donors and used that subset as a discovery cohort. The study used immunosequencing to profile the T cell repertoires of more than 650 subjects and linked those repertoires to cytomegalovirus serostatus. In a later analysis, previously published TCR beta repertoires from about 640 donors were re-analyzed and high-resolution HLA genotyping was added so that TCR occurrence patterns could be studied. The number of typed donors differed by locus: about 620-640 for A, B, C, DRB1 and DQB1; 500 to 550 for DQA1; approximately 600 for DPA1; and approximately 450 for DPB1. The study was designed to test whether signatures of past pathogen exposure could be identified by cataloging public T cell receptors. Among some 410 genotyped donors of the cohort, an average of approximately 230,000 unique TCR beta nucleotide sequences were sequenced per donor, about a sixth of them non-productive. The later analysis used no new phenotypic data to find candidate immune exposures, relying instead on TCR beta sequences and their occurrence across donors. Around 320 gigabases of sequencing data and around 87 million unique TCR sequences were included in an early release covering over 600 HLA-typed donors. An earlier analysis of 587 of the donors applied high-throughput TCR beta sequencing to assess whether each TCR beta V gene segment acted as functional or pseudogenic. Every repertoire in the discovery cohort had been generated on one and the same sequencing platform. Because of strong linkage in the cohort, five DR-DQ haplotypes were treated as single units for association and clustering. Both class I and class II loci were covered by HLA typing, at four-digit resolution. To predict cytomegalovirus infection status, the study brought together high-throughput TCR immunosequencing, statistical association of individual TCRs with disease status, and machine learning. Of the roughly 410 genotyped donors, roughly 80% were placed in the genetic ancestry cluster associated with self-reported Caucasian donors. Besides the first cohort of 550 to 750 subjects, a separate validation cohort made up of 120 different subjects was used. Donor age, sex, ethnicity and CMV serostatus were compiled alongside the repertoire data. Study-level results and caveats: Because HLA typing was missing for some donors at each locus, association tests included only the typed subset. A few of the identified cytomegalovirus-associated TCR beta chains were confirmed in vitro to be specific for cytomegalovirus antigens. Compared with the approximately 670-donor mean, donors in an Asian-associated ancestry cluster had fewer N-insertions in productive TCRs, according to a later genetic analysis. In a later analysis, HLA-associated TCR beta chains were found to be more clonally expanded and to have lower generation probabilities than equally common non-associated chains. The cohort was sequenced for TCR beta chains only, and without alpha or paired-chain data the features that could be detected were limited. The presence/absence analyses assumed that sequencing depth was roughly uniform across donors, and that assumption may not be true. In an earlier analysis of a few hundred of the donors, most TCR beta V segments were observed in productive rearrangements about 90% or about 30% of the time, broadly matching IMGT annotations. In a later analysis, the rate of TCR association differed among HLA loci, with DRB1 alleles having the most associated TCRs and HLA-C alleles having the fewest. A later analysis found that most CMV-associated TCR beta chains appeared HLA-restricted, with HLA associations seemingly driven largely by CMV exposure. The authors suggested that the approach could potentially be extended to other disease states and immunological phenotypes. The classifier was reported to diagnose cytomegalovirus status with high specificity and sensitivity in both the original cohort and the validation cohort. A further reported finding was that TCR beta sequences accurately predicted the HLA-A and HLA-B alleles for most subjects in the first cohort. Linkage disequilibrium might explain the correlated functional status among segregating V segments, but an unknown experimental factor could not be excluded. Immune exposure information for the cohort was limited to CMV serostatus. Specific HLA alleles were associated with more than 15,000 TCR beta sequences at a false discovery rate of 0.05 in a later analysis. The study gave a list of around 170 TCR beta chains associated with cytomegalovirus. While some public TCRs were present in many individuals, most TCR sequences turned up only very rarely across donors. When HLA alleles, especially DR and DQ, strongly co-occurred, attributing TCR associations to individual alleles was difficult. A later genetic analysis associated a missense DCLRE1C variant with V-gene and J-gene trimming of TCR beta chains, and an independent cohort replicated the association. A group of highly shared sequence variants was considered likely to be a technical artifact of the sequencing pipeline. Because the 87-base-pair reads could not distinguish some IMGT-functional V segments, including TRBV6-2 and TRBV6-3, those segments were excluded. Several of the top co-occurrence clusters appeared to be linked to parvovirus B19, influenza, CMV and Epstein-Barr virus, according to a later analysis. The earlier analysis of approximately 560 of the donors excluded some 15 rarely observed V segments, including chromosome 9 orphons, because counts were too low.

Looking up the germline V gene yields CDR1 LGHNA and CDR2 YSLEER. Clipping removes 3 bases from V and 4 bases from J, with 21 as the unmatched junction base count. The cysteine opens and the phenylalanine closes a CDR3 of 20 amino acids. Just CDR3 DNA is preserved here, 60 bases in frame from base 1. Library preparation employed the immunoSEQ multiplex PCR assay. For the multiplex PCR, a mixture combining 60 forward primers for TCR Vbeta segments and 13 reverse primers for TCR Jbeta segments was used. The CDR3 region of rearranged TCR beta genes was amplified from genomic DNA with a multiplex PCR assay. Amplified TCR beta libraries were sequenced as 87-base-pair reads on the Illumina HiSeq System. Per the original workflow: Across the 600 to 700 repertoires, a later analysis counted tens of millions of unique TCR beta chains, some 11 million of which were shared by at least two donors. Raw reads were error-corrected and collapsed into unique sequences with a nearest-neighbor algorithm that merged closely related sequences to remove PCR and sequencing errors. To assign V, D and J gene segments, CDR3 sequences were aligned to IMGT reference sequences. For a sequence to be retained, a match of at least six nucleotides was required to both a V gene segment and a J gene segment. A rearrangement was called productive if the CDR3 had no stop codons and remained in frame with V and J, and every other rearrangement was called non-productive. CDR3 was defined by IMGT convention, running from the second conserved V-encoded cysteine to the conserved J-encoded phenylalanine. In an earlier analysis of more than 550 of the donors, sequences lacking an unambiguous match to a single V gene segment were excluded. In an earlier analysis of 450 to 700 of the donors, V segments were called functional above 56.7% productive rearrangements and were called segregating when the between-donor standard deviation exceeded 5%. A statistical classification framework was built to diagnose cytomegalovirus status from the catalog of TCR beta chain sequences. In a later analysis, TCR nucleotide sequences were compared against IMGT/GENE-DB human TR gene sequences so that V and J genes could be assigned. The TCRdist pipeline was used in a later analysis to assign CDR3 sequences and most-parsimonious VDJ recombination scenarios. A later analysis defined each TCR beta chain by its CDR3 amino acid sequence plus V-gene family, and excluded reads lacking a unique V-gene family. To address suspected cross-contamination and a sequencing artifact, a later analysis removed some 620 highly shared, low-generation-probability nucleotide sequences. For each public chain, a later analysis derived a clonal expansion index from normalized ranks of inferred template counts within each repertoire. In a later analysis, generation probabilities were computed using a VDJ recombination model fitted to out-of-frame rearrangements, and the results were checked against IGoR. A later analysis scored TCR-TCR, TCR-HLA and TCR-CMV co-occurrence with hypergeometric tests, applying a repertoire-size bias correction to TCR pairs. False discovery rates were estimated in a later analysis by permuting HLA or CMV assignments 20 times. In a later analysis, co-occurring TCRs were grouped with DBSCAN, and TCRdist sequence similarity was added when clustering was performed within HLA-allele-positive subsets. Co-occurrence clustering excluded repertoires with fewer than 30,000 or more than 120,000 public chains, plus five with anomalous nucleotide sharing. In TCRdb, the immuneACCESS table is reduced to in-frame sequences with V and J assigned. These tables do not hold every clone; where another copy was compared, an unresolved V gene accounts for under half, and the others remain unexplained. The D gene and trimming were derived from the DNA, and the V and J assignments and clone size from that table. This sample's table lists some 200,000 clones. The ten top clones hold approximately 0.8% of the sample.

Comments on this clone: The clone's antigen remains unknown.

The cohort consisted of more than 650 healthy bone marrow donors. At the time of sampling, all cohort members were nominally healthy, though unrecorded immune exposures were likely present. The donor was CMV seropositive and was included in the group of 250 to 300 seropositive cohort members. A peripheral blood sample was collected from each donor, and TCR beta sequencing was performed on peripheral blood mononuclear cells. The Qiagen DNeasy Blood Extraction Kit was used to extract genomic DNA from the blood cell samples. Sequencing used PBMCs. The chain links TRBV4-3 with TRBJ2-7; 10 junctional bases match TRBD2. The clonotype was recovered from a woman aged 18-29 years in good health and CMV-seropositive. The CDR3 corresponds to CASSQGYSSGGPSVIYEQYF. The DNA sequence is TGCGCCAGCAGCCAGGGTTATTCTAGCGGGGGCCCCTCAGTCATTTACGAGCAGTACTTC.